Listed below are T cell receptor beta chains from one sample, sequenced in a study of cytomegalovirus exposure and HLA in healthy donors. Assay: immunoSEQ multiplex PCR; the TCRdb copy retains only in-frame clones and omits some. The repertoire consists of approximately 170,000 clones, with 73% occurring once and the leading ten covering around 5%. The specimen sequenced was PBMCs. These receptors were collected from a woman in her late teens or twenties in good health and CMV-seropositive. The CDR3 runs from the conserved cysteine through the conserved F or W. The D gene is left open where the match is weak. Clone size is shown for a subset of rows, as once, few, many or a class of expanded clone.

V: TRBV9; size: .; J: TRBJ1-4; D: .; DNA: TGTGCCAGCAGCGGCCGGGAGGGGATTGATGAAAAACTGTTTTTT; CDR3: CASSGREGIDEKLFF
V: TRBV30; size: few; J: TRBJ2-7; D: TRBD2; DNA: TGTGCCTGGGAGGGAGGGACCTACGAGCAGTACTTC; CDR3: CAWEGGTYEQYF
V: TRBV10-3; size: .; J: TRBJ2-7; D: TRBD2; DNA: TGTGCCATCAGCCCCTCGTCCGGGGGGGTCGTCTCCTACGAGCAGTACTTC; CDR3: CAISPSSGGVVSYEQYF
V: TRBV7-3; size: .; J: TRBJ2-2; D: .; DNA: TGTGCCAGCAGCCTCAGGGGGAACACCGGGGAGCTGTTTTTT; CDR3: CASSLRGNTGELFF
V: TRBV25-1; size: .; J: TRBJ2-5; D: TRBD2; DNA: TGTGCCAGCAAAACTAGCGGCCAAGAGACCCAGTACTTC; CDR3: CASKTSGQETQYF
V: TRBV2; size: few; J: TRBJ2-5; D: TRBD2; DNA: TGTGCCAGCAGCGACCCTCTAGCGGGGGGAACCCAAGAGACCCAGTACTTC; CDR3: CASSDPLAGGTQETQYF
V: TRBV9; size: .; J: TRBJ2-3; D: .; DNA: TGTGCCAGCAGCGTCAGCGAGTACACAGATACGCAGTATTTT; CDR3: CASSVSEYTDTQYF
V: TRBV9; size: .; J: TRBJ2-5; D: .; DNA: TGTGCCAGCAGCGAGTATAGCGGAGAAGAGACCCAGTACTTC; CDR3: CASSEYSGEETQYF
V: TRBV7-2; size: .; J: TRBJ1-5; D: TRBD1; DNA: TGTGCCAGCAGCTTAGGACAGGGGGATTTCAATCAGCCCCAGCATTTT; CDR3: CASSLGQGDFNQPQHF
V: TRBV5-1; size: once; J: TRBJ1-5; D: .; DNA: TGCGCCAGCAGCTTGGGGTACGGGTTGTCGAATCAGCCCCAGCATTTT; CDR3: CASSLGYGLSNQPQHF
V: TRBV7-3; size: .; J: TRBJ2-3; D: TRBD2; DNA: TGTGCCAGCAGCTTACAGCGGGGGGGACCAGATACGCAGTATTTT; CDR3: CASSLQRGGPDTQYF
V: TRBV4-1; size: .; J: TRBJ1-4; D: TRBD1; DNA: TGCGCCAGCAGCCCCGAGGGGGCCTGGCGAAAACTGTTTTTT; CDR3: CASSPEGAWRKLFF
V: TRBV11-2; size: .; J: TRBJ2-4; D: .; DNA: TGTGCCAGCAGTACACAGGGAGTAGCCAAAAACATTCAGTACTTC; CDR3: CASSTQGVAKNIQYF
V: TRBV2; size: .; J: TRBJ1-1; D: TRBD1; DNA: TGTGCCAGCAGAGGGGACAGCGAAGCTTTCTTT; CDR3: CASRGDSEAFF
V: TRBV28; size: .; J: TRBJ1-4; D: .; DNA: TGTGCCAGCAGCGTCAGGGACATCGCTAATGAAAAACTGTTTTTT; CDR3: CASSVRDIANEKLFF